Following are 26 T cell receptor beta chains from one sample sequenced in a study of tumor-infiltrating lymphocytes in primary liver carcinoma. From around 500 ng of total RNA, TCR beta-specific cDNA was reverse-transcribed using a constant-region primer. Libraries of TCR beta came from three nested multiplex PCR rounds with slightly modified ARM-PCR. Researchers ran the first two PCR rounds for roughly 11 cycles each with TRBV1-TRBV30 forward primers and a C-beta reverse primer. TCRdb re-derived calls from the multiplex PCR reads in MiXCR, one entry per CDR3 protein. The sample shows tens of thousands of distinct CDR3 sequences, roughly two thirds of them seen only once. Starting material for RNA and DNA co-extraction consisted of about 17-30 mg of unsorted bulk tissue. The sequenced material came from liver tumor tissue from sampling region 4. Documented subset: tumor region T4, right-lateral pole. The receptors come from a man aged 40-49 years with primary liver carcinoma and hepatitis B virus infection.

On this clonotype: A much larger clone lies a single base off, so this may be a read error. Since no conserved phenylalanine or tryptophan closes the CDR3, a read error is the likely cause. No DNA is shown, since the ends of the CDR3 on it are uncertain; the CDR3 is the one TCRdb lists. This chain joins TRBV21-1 and TRBJ2-1; no DNA check was done on the table's D call, TRBD2. TRBV21-1 is labeled a pseudogene. The length of the CDR3 is 19 amino acids, counting both ends. This CDR3 is CASSLEGALPRSSYNEQFL.

In regard to this clonotype: At one of its ends the junction is not consistent with the germline gene, which may arise from a read error. J is TRBJ2-6 and V is TRBV29-1, with D unresolved. This CDR3 contains 13 residues. Looked up from germline, CDR1 is SQVTM and CDR2 is ANQGSEA. CDR3 residues: CSVADSWANVLTF. Here the CDR3 DNA reads TGCAGCGTTGCAGACTCTTGGGCCAACGTCCTGACTTTC.

The chain combines TRBV6-1 with TRBJ2-2; D remains ambiguous. This CDR3 contains 13 residues. V was clipped by 4 bases and J by 4 bases, with 7 bases between them. Germline CDR1 reads MNHNS; CDR2 reads SASEGT. The CDR3 DNA sequence: TGTGCCAGCAGTGCGTGGTTCACCGGGGAGCTGTTTTTT. Amino acid sequence: CASSAWFTGELFF.

Notes on this clonotype: A read error may produce the germline difference seen at one junction end. The chain couples TRBV29-1 to TRBJ2-7; 11 bases are a match to TRBD1. The CDR3 is 13 amino acids. From germline, CDR1 is SQVTM and CDR2 ANQGSEA. The CDR3 is CSAGQGVSYEQCF. CDR3 DNA sequence: TGCAGCGCGGGACAGGGGGTCTCCTACGAGCAGTGTTTC.

This sequence joins TRBV5-5 and TRBJ2-1, with TRBD1 identical over 8 bases. The trim removed 7 bases at V and 6 bases at J, leaving 12 bases unmatched. The CDR3 has 15 amino acids. The germline V gene has CDR1 SGHKS and CDR2 YYEKEE (reference sequence). The CDR3 coding sequence is TGTGCCAGCGGCCCTGGACAGGGTTCATGCAATGAGCAGTTCTTC. It codes for CASGPGQGSCNEQFF.

J is TRBJ2-7 and V is TRBV6-1; maybe TRBD1 (6 bases). This CDR3 comprises 13 residues. CDR1 is MNHNS, CDR2 SASEGT, per germline. This chain's CDR3 is CVTETGGHYEQYF. In nucleotides, the CDR3 is TGTGTCACCGAGACAGGTGGCCACTACGAGCAGTACTTC.

This clonotype was counted ten times or more. V gene TRBV6-1 combines with J gene TRBJ2-7; 8 bases match TRBD2. V was clipped by 6 bases and J by 3 bases; unmatched bases: 10. Per germline, CDR1 MNHNS and CDR2 SASEGT. The CDR3 runs 15 residues. CDR3 sequence: CASRVVGLGSYEQYF. CDR3 nucleotide sequence: TGTGCCAGCAGGGTCGTGGGACTAGGAAGCTACGAGCAGTACTTC.

Notes on this clonotype: One end of the junction fails to match germline, which may point to a read error. The chain carries TRBV6-1 and TRBJ2-3; D is undetermined. The CDR3 runs to 12 residues. Germline V gives CDR1 MNHNS, CDR2 SASEGT. The CDR3 sequence: CASGESADTQYF. For the CDR3, the DNA is TGTGCCAGCGGTGAAAGCGCAGATACGCAGTATTTT.

Worth noting for this clonotype: A read error is possible here, since a much larger clone lies one base away. The chain carries TRBV6-2 or TRBV6-3 and TRBJ2-1; no reliable D call. This CDR3 has 15 residues. CDR1 and CDR2 from the germline V gene are MNHEY and SVGEGT. The CDR3 DNA reads as TGTGCCAGCCGTTATGAGATCGTTGGCTACAATGAGCAGTTCTTC. This gives the protein CASRYEIVGYNEQFF.

This clonotype was seen at least ten times. This chain uses TRBV6-1 with TRBJ2-5; D is unresolved. The CDR3 consists of 13 residues. Trimming took 6 bases from V and 5 from J, leaving 13 bases between them. Germline V gene data show CDR1 as MNHNS and CDR2 as SASEGT. The CDR3 DNA follows: TGTGCCAGCAGCCGAGTATCGTGGGAGACCCAGTACTTC. Translating it yields CASSRVSWETQYF.

Relative to its sample, this clonotype is medium-sized. The chain employs TRBV10-3 and TRBJ1-1, with a weak D call TRBD1 (6 bases). V lost 7 bases to trimming and J lost 1 base, with 10 bases between them. The CDR3 length is 13 residues. Germline CDR1 ENHRY, CDR2 SYGVKD. The DNA for the CDR3 is TGTGCCATCAAGGCAGGGGAGAACACTGAAGCTTTCTTT. Translating gives CAIKAGENTEAFF.

This clonotype was counted once. Given the absence of the conserved phenylalanine or tryptophan at the CDR3 end, a read error is likely. The limits of the CDR3 on the DNA are not certain, so only TCRdb's listed CDR3 is given. This chain uses TRBV11-2 with TRBJ2-2; the table's TRBD1 call for D was not verified on the DNA. CDR1 is SGHAT and CDR2 is FQNNGV in the germline V gene. The CDR3 is 15 amino acids in total, end residues counted. This CDR3 is CASRINDRGAGELLL.

To note about this clonotype: The CDR3 ends on some other residue instead of the conserved phenylalanine or tryptophan, so this is likely a read error. V usage is TRBV11-2 and J usage is TRBJ1-1, with D perhaps TRBD1 (6 bases). Trimming removed 5 bases at V and 4 bases at J, with 20 bases between. The CDR3 is made up of 16 amino acids. Germline V lookup: CDR1 SGHAT, CDR2 FQNNGV. CDR3 region: CASSRDRAGVITEAFL. The DNA for the CDR3 is TGTGCCAGCAGCCGAGATAGGGCAGGGGTCATCACTGAAGCTTTCTTG.

Points on this clonotype: A clone one base away is much larger, so this may be a read error. This chain links TRBV6-6 with TRBJ2-5, with TRBD2 as a possible D gene (5 bases). CDR3 size: 13 residues. Germline CDR1 is MNHNY and CDR2 is SVGAGI (reference sequence). The chain's CDR3 is CASSYRDQETRYF. Here the CDR3 DNA reads TGTGCCAGCAGTTACCGGGATCAAGAGACCCGGTACTTC.

As for this clonotype: At one end the junction does not follow the germline gene, possibly because of a read error. The V gene is TRBV5-4, the J gene TRBJ2-2, with D perhaps matching TRBD1 or TRBD2 (5 bases each). This CDR3 is 15 amino acids long. CDR1 and CDR2 (germline): SGHNT, YYREEE (reference sequence). CDR3 bases: TGTGCCAGCAACTTACATGGCTTGGGGACCGGGGAACTGTTTTTT. It specifies CASNLHGLGTGELFF.

Note on this clonotype: At one boundary the junction diverges from the germline segment, which might be a read error. The chain links TRBV5-1 to TRBJ2-7; 11 nucleotides line up with TRBD2. The CDR3 covers 15 residues. Germline values: CDR1 SGHRS, CDR2 YFSETQ. The CDR3 spells CASSLTSGSSYGQNF. CDR3 nucleotide sequence: TGCGCCAGCAGCTTGACTAGCGGGAGCTCCTACGGGCAGAACTTC.

This clonotype was seen only a few times. A much bigger clone sits one base away, suggesting this may be a read error. The chain uses TRBV11-3 and TRBJ2-1, with TRBD2 as a possible D gene (6 bases). Germline-derived CDR1 and CDR2 are SGHNT and YENEEA. The CDR3 contains 13 residues. This chain's CDR3 is CANSLDSGNEQFF. The CDR3 bases are TGTGCCAACAGCTTAGATAGCGGTAATGAGCAGTTCTTC.

This rearrangement joins TRBV10-3 to TRBJ2-7; the match to TRBD1 covers 9 bases. Germline V gene data show CDR1 as ENHRY and CDR2 as SYGVKD. Trimming at V came to 8 bases and at J to 6 bases, leaving 11 bases not matched to a gene. The CDR3 totals 14 residues. The CDR3 spells CAIEKGGQGFEQYF. The CDR3 nucleotides read TGTGCCATCGAAAAGGGAGGACAGGGGTTCGAGCAGTACTTC.

This clonotype was counted a single time. The junction departs from germline at one end; a sequencing error may be responsible. The chain employs TRBV6-6 and TRBJ2-1; 9 bases line up with TRBD2. Germline V gene sequence: CDR1 MNHNY, CDR2 SVGAGI (reference sequence). The CDR3 length is 16 residues. The CDR3 bases are TGTGTCAGCAGTCCGACCACAGCGGGAGGCGGCATTGAGCAGTTCTTC. This sequence encodes CVSSPTTAGGGIEQFF.

The rearrangement joins TRBV11-2 to TRBJ2-3; 8 bases align to TRBD2. This CDR3 comprises 15 residues. Germline trimming cut 6 bases from V and 3 bases from J; bases unmatched to any gene: 8. The germline V gene encodes CDR1 SGHAT and CDR2 FQNNGV. The CDR3 region has the DNA TGTGCCAGCAGAGAAAGCGGGAGATTTACAGATACGCAGTATTTT. Translated, it gives CASRESGRFTDTQYF.

Notes on this clonotype: One end of the junction fails to match germline, which may point to a read error. The chain employs TRBV11-2 and TRBJ2-2; TRBD2 matches at 7 bases. Germline CDR1 reads SGHAT; CDR2 reads FQNNGV. The CDR3 runs to 17 residues. The CDR3 spells CTSSLALGGADTGELFF. For the CDR3, the DNA is TGTACCAGCAGCTTGGCATTGGGAGGGGCGGACACCGGGGAGCTGTTTTTT. Based on the CDR3 plus reference TRBV11-2 and TRBJ2-2, the full variable domain is EAGVAQSPRYKIIEKRQSVAFWCNPISGHATLYWYQQILGQGPKLLIQFQNNGVVDDSQLPKDRFSAERLKGVDSTLKIQPAKLEDSAVYLCTSSLALGGADTGELFFGEGSRLTVL.

Turning to this clonotype: One end of the junction is discordant with germline, which a read error may explain. The rearrangement joins TRBV29-1 to TRBJ2-5; D uncertain. From germline, CDR1 is SQVTM and CDR2 ANQGSEA. The CDR3 totals 13 residues. The CDR3 spells CSVEASIQETQYF. The CDR3 DNA sequence: TGCAGTGTTGAAGCCTCGATACAAGAAACCCAGTACTTC.

For this clonotype: Its ends do not fully match the called genes, so a read error is possible. The V call is TRBV11-2, the J call TRBJ2-2, with D maybe TRBD1 (5 bases). Germline CDR1 reads SGHAT; CDR2 reads FQNNGV. The CDR3 length is 14 residues. The CDR3 sequence is CANSTDSDIGELFF. As DNA, the CDR3 is TGTGCCAACAGCACAGACTCGGACATCGGGGAGCTGTTTTTT.

This clonotype has more than one count but fewer than ten. CDR3 bases: TGTGCCATCAGTGAGTCGTCAGGGGACTATGGCTACACCTTC. It translates to CAISESSGDYGYTF. The J gene is TRBJ1-2, the V gene TRBV10-3; D is perhaps TRBD1 (6 bases). The V gene's germline CDR1 is ENHRY and CDR2 SYGVKD. This CDR3 comprises 14 residues. With 0 bases removed from V and 3 bases from J, the gap between germline ends came to 8 bases.

As for this clonotype: Mismatch with germline at one junction end may stem from a read error. V usage is TRBV29-1 and J usage is TRBJ2-3; D perhaps matches TRBD2 (6 bases). Germline CDR1 and CDR2: SQVTM and ANQGSEA. CDR3 length equals 15 residues. The CDR3 DNA sequence: TGCAACGTTGAGGGCGGGGCCGGCATCACAGATACGCGGTATTTT. It encodes CNVEGGAGITDTRYF.

Concerning this clonotype: The junction shows a germline mismatch at one end, possibly a read error. This chain connects TRBV11-2 to TRBJ2-7, with 8 bases identical to TRBD1. The CDR3 is 15 residues long. Germline CDR1 and CDR2: SGHAT and FQNNGV. CDR3 residues: CASSYLGSQGDEQYF. Written as DNA, the CDR3 is TGTGCCAGCAGCTACTTGGGATCACAGGGGGACGAGCAGTATTTC.